This TCR beta chain was captured in a study of HIV-infected children after antiretroviral therapy interruption. Specified treatment: PENTA 11 planned treatment interruption arm or continuous ART arm. This clonotype occurred a few times. Its antigen is not identified. Study-wide points: After treatment interruption started, naive CD4+ CDR3 overlap across time points dropped.

The TCR library was built from RNA with a 3' RACE protocol and unique molecular identifiers. A single record per CDR3 protein comes from TCRdb applying MiXCR to the 3' RACE reads. The sample consists of about 86,000 distinct CDR3 sequences, 5.5% to 8.5% of them appearing once. The receptor was derived from a pool of human donors with HIV. The sequences come from CD45RA+ CD4+ T cells from PBMCs, pooled from several time points, collected from a donor given antiretroviral therapy, either interrupted or continuous. Subset denoted: naive CD4+ CD45RA+ CD45RO- T cells.

In DNA, the CDR3 is TGTGCCAGCAGTTTAAACCTAGCGACCGATACGCAGTATTTT. Translated: CASSLNLATDTQYF. The chain recombines TRBV12-3 or TRBV12-4 with TRBJ2-3; D might be TRBD2 (6 bases). The CDR3 has 14 residues. V was trimmed by 2 bases and J by 6 bases, leaving 12 bases between them.